These 31 T cell receptor beta chains were sequenced from one sample in a study of T cell responses to AZD1222 COVID-19 vaccine. Sequencing was performed with immunoSEQ multiplex PCR; in TCRdb, only in-frame clones are kept and a portion is missing. The repertoire has some 67,000 clones, around four fifths of them found once; the top ten carry under 8.5%. The sequencing used peripheral blood, collected 28 days after the second AZD1222 dose. The receptor source for this set is an adult who received the AZD1222 COVID-19 vaccine.

This rearrangement joins TRBV7-6 to TRBJ2-3; weak D call: TRBD2 (7 bases). The CDR3 is 15 amino acids. Trimming left V 1 base short and J 5 bases short, with 13 bases between. Germline V gene sequence: CDR1 SGHVS, CDR2 FNYEAQ. The CDR3 coding sequence is TGTGCCAGCAGCTTAGTGGCGGGGGCGGGAGATACGCAGTATTTT. Translation: CASSLVAGAGDTQYF.

The rearrangement joins TRBV5-5 to TRBJ1-1, with 10 nucleotides matching TRBD1. Looked up from germline, CDR1 is SGHKS and CDR2 is YYEKEE (reference sequence). The CDR3 sequence is 17 residues long. The trim removed 5 bases at V and 0 bases at J, leaving 10 bases unmatched. The CDR3 bases are TGTGCCAGCAGGAAGACAGGGGGCGGACTCTTGAACACTGAAGCTTTCTTT. Protein: CASRKTGGGLLNTEAFF.

This rearrangement joins TRBV27 to TRBJ2-3; 12 positions match TRBD2. The ends lost 5 bases at V and 6 bases at J; junction bases unmatched: 6. The CDR3 spans 15 residues. Germline V CDR1 and CDR2: MNHEY, SMNVEV (reference sequence). The CDR3 here is CASSELAGGLDTQYF. As DNA, the CDR3 is TGTGCCAGCAGTGAGCTAGCGGGGGGGCTTGATACGCAGTATTTT.

J is TRBJ1-6 and V is TRBV5-6; the match to TRBD1 covers 9 bases. Trimming cost V 0 bases and J 10 bases; bases outside gene matches: 8. Germline values: CDR1 SGHDT, CDR2 YYEEEE. The CDR3 length is 16 residues. This CDR3 is CASSLGQGEGYSPLHF. The CDR3 region has the DNA TGTGCCAGCAGCTTGGGACAGGGGGAAGGATACTCACCCCTCCACTTT.

The rearrangement links TRBV5-1 to TRBJ1-2, with D possibly being TRBD1 (5 bases). This CDR3 has 15 amino acids. CDR1 is SGHRS, CDR2 YFSETQ, per germline. V lost 4 bases, J lost 6 bases, and 19 bases lay in between. The CDR3 loop reads CASSPGGEPTDGYTF. CDR3 sequence (DNA): TGCGCCAGCAGCCCGGGGGGGGAGCCCACGGATGGCTACACCTTC.

This clone has more than one count but fewer than ten. This sequence joins TRBV28 and TRBJ1-4, with a possible D match to TRBD1 (6 bases). From germline, CDR1 is MDHEN and CDR2 SYDVKM. The CDR3 runs 17 residues. V lost 1 base to trimming and J lost 3 bases, with 15 bases between them. The CDR3 loop is CASSLFDTDSANEKLFF. DNA of the CDR3: TGTGCCAGCAGTTTATTCGATACGGACAGCGCTAATGAAAAACTGTTTTTT. The full variable domain, with the rest looked up from reference TRBV28 and TRBJ1-4, is DVKVTQSSRYLVKRTGEKVFLECVQDMDHENMFWYRQDPGLGLRLIYFSYDVKMKEKGDIPEGYSVSREKKERFSLILESASTNQTSMYLCASSLFDTDSANEKLFFGSGTQLSVL.

In DNA form, the CDR3 reads TGTGCCAGCAGTTTACGCCGGGGCTCCTCCTACGAGCAGTACTTC. Protein product: CASSLRRGSSYEQYF. The V call is TRBV27, the J call TRBJ2-7; either TRBD1 or TRBD2 may supply D (5 bases each). There are 15 residues in the CDR3. V was pared by 2 bases and J by 0 bases, with 11 bases between. The germline V gene has CDR1 MNHEY and CDR2 SMNVEV (reference sequence).

Written as DNA, the CDR3 is TGTGCCAGCAGCCCGGGGTACGCGAACACCGGGGAGCTGTTTTTT. Translation gives CASSPGYANTGELFF. This chain connects TRBV11-2 to TRBJ2-2, with a possible D match to TRBD2 (5 bases). Germline CDR1 and CDR2: SGHAT and FQNNGV. The CDR3 length is 15 residues. The V and J ends lost 5 bases and 0 bases respectively, with 10 bases between them.

The chain employs TRBV6-6 and TRBJ2-7; D could derive from TRBD1 or TRBD2 (5 bases each). The V gene's germline CDR1 is MNHNY and CDR2 SVGAGI (reference sequence). Trimming cost V 0 bases and J 5 bases, with 17 bases left between them. The CDR3 has 16 residues. CDR3 amino acids: CASSYSIEGNQNEQYF. In DNA, the CDR3 is TGTGCCAGCAGTTACTCGATAGAGGGGAATCAAAACGAGCAGTACTTC.

This clone was recorded once. This rearrangement joins TRBV18 to TRBJ2-1, with TRBD1 as a possible D gene (6 bases). Between the trimmed V and J ends, which lost 4 bases and 1 base, there was a span of 17 bases. Looked up from germline, CDR1 is KGHSH and CDR2 is LQKENI. The CDR3 spans 17 residues. CDR3 DNA: TGTGCCAGCTCACTCTCGACAGGTGCAAAGTCCTACAATGAGCAGTTCTTC. Its protein is CASSLSTGAKSYNEQFF.

The chain is built from TRBV24-1 and TRBJ2-1; D tentatively fits TRBD1 or TRBD2 (7 bases each). CDR3 length: 19 amino acids. CDR1 is KGHDR and CDR2 is SFDVKD in the germline V gene. The V end was cut by 6 bases, the J end by 3 bases, with 26 bases between. The CDR3 region has the DNA TGTGCCACCAGTTCCGGGGGGCGACAGGGCCCCCTAAGCTACAATGAGCAGTTCTTC. This translates into CATSSGGRQGPLSYNEQFF.

This rearrangement joins TRBV7-2 to TRBJ2-7; possible D gene TRBD1, 5 bases. V was shortened by 6 bases and J by 0 bases, with 12 bases between the two germline ends. CDR3 length equals 14 residues. CDR1 and CDR2 from the germline V gene are SGHTA and FQGNSA. The CDR3, as DNA: TGTGCCAGCAGGGGGCGCGCCAGCTCCTACGAGCAGTACTTC. It codes for CASRGRASSYEQYF.

The V gene is TRBV6-2 or TRBV6-3, the J gene TRBJ1-2; no clear D. Germline V lookup: CDR1 MNHEY, CDR2 SVGEGT. This CDR3 is 14 amino acids long. The V end lost 5 bases, the J end lost 2 bases, and 12 bases lay between the germline ends. This CDR3 reads CASSHHRANYGYTF. The CDR3, as DNA: TGTGCCAGCAGTCACCATAGGGCGAACTATGGCTACACCTTC.

This clone was seen more than once but under ten times. The V call is TRBV6-6, the J call TRBJ1-1, with 7 nucleotides matching TRBD1. The junction had 19 bases not matched to a gene; V was cut back by 6 bases and J by 3 bases. Germline CDR1 reads MNHNY; CDR2 reads SVGAGI (reference sequence). CDR3 size: 18 residues. Written as DNA, the CDR3 is TGTGCCAGCAGACGAACGGGAGGGGGCGGAAGTCGGGACACTGAAGCTTTCTTT. This sequence encodes CASRRTGGGGSRDTEAFF.

This rearrangement joins TRBV4-3 to TRBJ1-5, with TRBD1 identical over 10 bases. The CDR3 covers 17 residues. The J segment lost 2 bases and the V segment lost 0 bases, leaving 4 bases of the junction unmatched. Germline CDR1 LGHNA, CDR2 YSLEER. CDR3 in amino acids: CASSQDRGQGGNQPQHF. DNA of the CDR3: TGCGCCAGCAGCCAAGATCGAGGACAGGGGGGCAATCAGCCCCAGCATTTT.

This chain joins TRBV12-5 and TRBJ2-7, with 8 bases identical to TRBD2. V lost 5 bases to trimming and J lost 3 bases; unmatched junction nucleotides: 15. Germline V gene lookup returns CDR1 LGHNT and CDR2 FRNRAP. The CDR3 covers 17 residues. CDR3 sequence (DNA): TGTGCTAGTGGTCCCCCGACGGGGAAGCGGGGGATCTACGAGCAGTACTTC. It yields the protein CASGPPTGKRGIYEQYF.

The rearrangement joins TRBV7-2 to TRBJ2-5; D not resolved. In germline, CDR1 is SGHTA, CDR2 FQGNSA. The V gene lost 5 bases and the J gene lost 2 bases, with 9 bases spanning the gap. The CDR3 totals 13 residues. Here the CDR3 DNA reads TGTGCCAGCAGCCTATACTTTCAAGAGACCCAGTACTTC. Residues: CASSLYFQETQYF.

The gene calls are TRBV6-5 and TRBJ1-3; the D gene is possibly TRBD1 (6 bases). The CDR3 totals 16 residues. V gave up 3 bases and J gave up 0 bases, with 12 bases separating them. The germline gives CDR1 MNHEY, CDR2 SVGAGI. DNA for the CDR3: TGTGCCAGCAGTTATTTGCAGGGGAGCTCTGGAAACACCATATATTTT. It specifies CASSYLQGSSGNTIYF.

The chain has TRBV27 and TRBJ1-6; D gene unclear. The CDR3 has 18 residues. Germline CDR1 and CDR2: MNHEY and SMNVEV (reference sequence). The V gene lost 5 bases and the J gene lost 9 bases, with 26 bases spanning the gap. The CDR3 is CASSPYPPLPGSASPLHF. The CDR3 region has the DNA TGTGCCAGCAGTCCATATCCCCCGCTACCCGGCAGCGCTTCACCCCTCCACTTT.

This clone is labeled medium-sized. This chain joins TRBV18 and TRBJ1-1, with 8 bases aligning to TRBD1. The CDR3 extends over 14 amino acids. J gave up 9 bases and V 2 bases, and 8 bases lay outside the gene matches. CDR1 and CDR2 (germline): KGHSH, LQKENI. The chain's CDR3 is CASSPSGTGIQAFF. The CDR3 DNA is TGTGCCAGCTCACCATCCGGGACAGGAATTCAAGCTTTCTTT. Full variable domain (outside the CDR3, taken from reference TRBV18 and TRBJ1-1): NAGVMQNPRHLVRRRGQEARLRCSPMKGHSHVYWYRQLPEEGLKFMVYLQKENIIDESGMPKERFSAEFPKEGPSILRIQQVVRGDSAAYFCASSPSGTGIQAFFGQGTRLTVV.

This sequence joins TRBV7-2 and TRBJ1-2; D may be TRBD1 (6 bases). This CDR3 spans 17 amino acids. CDR1 and CDR2 (germline): SGHTA, FQGNSA. Trimming took 0 bases from V and 3 from J, leaving 17 bases between them. The CDR3 bases are TGTGCCAGCAGCTTAGCCTCTCGCGCAGGGGTTGACTATGGCTACACCTTC. This sequence encodes CASSLASRAGVDYGYTF.

The chain joins TRBV6-5 to TRBJ1-4, with no clear D. The length of the CDR3 is 12 residues. V lost 5 bases to trimming and J lost 10 bases, with 11 bases between them. CDR1 MNHEY and CDR2 SVGAGI come from the germline V gene. The CDR3 sequence is CASSRPAGKLFF. The CDR3 region has the DNA TGTGCCAGCAGTCGCCCCGCCGGAAAACTGTTTTTT.

This chain uses TRBV18 with TRBJ1-6; D is unclear. This CDR3 comprises 15 residues. V was shortened by 4 bases and J by 2 bases, with 9 bases between the two germline ends. Germline assignment: CDR1 KGHSH and CDR2 LQKENI. CDR3 loop: CASSLDGPYNSPLHF. CDR3 bases: TGTGCCAGCTCACTCGACGGCCCCTATAATTCACCCCTCCACTTT.

The chain links TRBV29-1 to TRBJ1-1, with a possible D match to TRBD1 (5 bases). Germline CDR1 and CDR2: SQVTM and ANQGSEA. This CDR3 comprises 13 residues. Trimming removed 4 bases from V and 0 bases from J, with 9 bases in between. For the CDR3, the DNA is TGCAGCGTTGCGGACATGATGAACACTGAAGCTTTCTTT. It encodes CSVADMMNTEAFF. Supplemented by reference TRBV29-1 and TRBJ1-1, the full variable domain reads SAVISQKPSRDICQRGTSLTIQCQVDSQVTMMFWYRQQPGQSLTLIATANQGSEATYESGFVIDKFPISRPNLTFSTLTVSNMSPEDSSIYLCSVADMMNTEAFFGQGTRLTVV.

This chain connects TRBV24-1 to TRBJ1-1; no reliable D call. CDR3 length: 15 residues. With 1 base removed from V and 5 bases from J, the gap between germline ends came to 13 bases. Germline values: CDR1 KGHDR, CDR2 SFDVKD. For the CDR3, the DNA is TGTGCCACCAGTGATTTTGTCCGGGTGTCTACTGAAGCTTTCTTT. It is translated as CATSDFVRVSTEAFF.

The J gene is TRBJ1-1, the V gene TRBV6-5, with 10 bases aligning to TRBD1. Germline-derived CDR1 and CDR2 are MNHEY and SVGAGI. J lost 5 bases, V lost 6 bases, and 6 bases had no gene match. The CDR3 is 14 residues long. CDR3 region: CASSRGQGGTEAFF. Here the CDR3 DNA reads TGTGCCAGCAGCAGAGGACAGGGGGGGACTGAAGCTTTCTTT.

The chain combines TRBV21-1 with TRBJ1-2. TRBV21-1 is a known pseudogene. CDR3 length: 14 residues. The CDR3 sequence: CASSKEGGAGGYTF. In DNA form, the CDR3 reads TGTGCCAGCAGCAAAGAAGGGGGGGCAGGTGGCTACACCTTC.

This sequence joins TRBV4-3 and TRBJ2-6; a weak D match, TRBD1 (5 bases). Germline assignment: CDR1 LGHNA and CDR2 YSLEER. The length of the CDR3 is 16 residues. With 0 bases removed from V and 1 base from J, the gap between germline ends came to 7 bases. The CDR3 spells CASSQDKGSGANVLTF. The CDR3 nucleotides read TGCGCCAGCAGCCAAGATAAGGGGTCTGGGGCCAACGTCCTGACTTTC.

This chain links TRBV7-9 with TRBJ1-1; D gene uncertain. The germline gives CDR1 SEHNR, CDR2 FQNEAQ (reference sequence). The CDR3 covers 13 residues. V lost 4 bases to trimming and J lost 2 bases, with 8 bases between them. CDR3 DNA: TGTGCCAGCAGCTCGATTCAAAACACTGAAGCTTTCTTT. Translated: CASSSIQNTEAFF.

This chain links TRBV6-5 with TRBJ2-1; 10 bases are shared with TRBD2. V gave up 3 bases and J gave up 4 bases; unmatched junction bases: 3. Germline V gives CDR1 MNHEY, CDR2 SVGAGI. The CDR3 has 15 amino acids. The CDR3 DNA reads as TGTGCCAGCAGTTATTTAGCGGGGGGATACAATGAGCAGTTCTTC. It codes for CASSYLAGGYNEQFF.

This sequence joins TRBV7-8 and TRBJ1-2, with D uncertain. The CDR3 spans 13 residues. V gave up 2 bases and J gave up 8 bases, with 12 bases separating them. Germline assignment: CDR1 SGHVS and CDR2 FQNEAQ. CDR3 sequence: CASSLLPGGGYTF. In DNA form, the CDR3 reads TGTGCCAGCAGCTTACTTCCGGGTGGGGGCTACACCTTC.